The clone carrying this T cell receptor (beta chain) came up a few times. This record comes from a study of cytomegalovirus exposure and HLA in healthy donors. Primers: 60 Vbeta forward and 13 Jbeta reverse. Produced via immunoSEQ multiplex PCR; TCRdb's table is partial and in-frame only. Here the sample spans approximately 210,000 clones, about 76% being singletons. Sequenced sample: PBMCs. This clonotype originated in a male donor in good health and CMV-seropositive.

The CDR3 is CASSQVGLAGELFF. CDR3 in DNA: TGTGCCAGCAGCCAAGTGGGGCTGGCCGGGGAGCTGTTTTTT. The V call is TRBV14, the J call TRBJ2-2; TRBD1 is a possible D gene (5 bases). Trimming pared 1 base from V and 6 bases from J, leaving 9 bases between. The CDR3 is made up of 14 amino acids. Germline V gene lookup returns CDR1 SGHDN and CDR2 FVKESK.